The T cell receptor (beta chain) described here comes from a study of PD-L1 blockade in urothelial cancer. Across the study: Timepoints chosen for blood analysis were 3 weeks (second dose) and 6 weeks after treatment start.

The V gene's germline CDR1 is SGHTA and CDR2 FQGTGA. The germline V and J ends were trimmed by 3 bases and 1 base, with 6 bases remaining between them. The CDR3 has 13 residues. Clones were read by immunoSEQ multiplex PCR, and TCRdb kept only the in-frame ones, dropping some. Of 80,000 to 100,000 clones in the sample, around 80% were seen once. The source material was PBMCs, sampled around atezolizumab (anti-PD-L1) treatment. This sequence was found in a man between 65 and 85 years old with urothelial cancer. V is TRBV7-3 and J is TRBJ1-1; D perhaps matches TRBD1 (5 bases). The CDR3 loop reads CASSLDKNTEAFF. The CDR3 nucleotides read TGTGCCAGCAGCTTGGACAAGAACACTGAAGCTTTCTTT.